The 21 T cell receptor beta chains below all came from one sample that was sequenced in a study of cytomegalovirus exposure and HLA in healthy donors (dated by TCRdb to the late 2010s). Libraries were made using the immunoSEQ multiplex PCR assay. TCRdb stores this immuneACCESS table with in-frame sequences only. Part of the clones is absent; in the studies checked, under half of the shortfall reflects unresolved V genes, and no reason is known for the rest. The sample table shows 80,000 to 100,000 clones, and approximately 84% are seen once. In total, the top ten clones hold around 6.3% of the sample. The sequenced sample was PBMCs. Receptors were obtained from a man between 18 and 29 years old in good health and CMV-seropositive.

In DNA, the CDR3 is TGCGCCAGCAGCCAAGAAGCAGGGCATGTATACTTCCCCTACGAGCAGTACTTC. It is translated as CASSQEAGHVYFPYEQYF. The chain recombines TRBV4-1 with TRBJ2-7; D may be TRBD1 (5 bases). The germline V and J ends were trimmed by 0 bases and 2 bases, with 20 bases remaining between them. The CDR3 length is 18 residues. Germline V CDR1 and CDR2: MGHRA, YSYEKL.

The genes are TRBV2 and TRBJ1-1; D unclear. Germline V CDR1 and CDR2: SNHLY, FYNNEI. The CDR3 is 12 amino acids. The V end was cut by 8 bases, the J end by 5 bases, with 12 bases between. CDR3 residues: CASSYSVTEAFF. The CDR3 DNA reads TGTGCCAGCTCGTATTCTGTGACTGAAGCTTTCTTT. Together with reference TRBV2 and TRBJ1-1, the CDR3 gives the full variable domain: EPEVTQTPSHQVTQMGQEVILRCVPISNHLYFYWYRQILGQKVEFLVSFYNNEISEKSEIFDDQFSVERPDGSNFTLKIRSTKLEDSAMYFCASSYSVTEAFFGQGTRLTVV.

The chain couples TRBV7-7 to TRBJ2-5; 7 bases line up with TRBD1. This CDR3 comprises 14 residues. Germline V gene lookup returns CDR1 SSHAT and CDR2 FNYEAQ (reference sequence). Trimming took 4 bases from V and 5 from J; bases not matched to a gene: 7. The CDR3 loop is CASSSRQGEETQYF. CDR3 coding DNA: TGTGCCAGCAGCTCAAGACAGGGAGAGGAGACCCAGTACTTC.

CDR3 in DNA: TGTGCCAGCAGTGAAGATTTCGACTTGGGAGCCCTGGCTTTCTTT. Its protein product is CASSEDFDLGALAFF. The genes are TRBV6-1 and TRBJ1-1; D is unresolved. CDR3 length equals 15 residues. V lost 1 base and J lost 11, with 20 bases in between. Germline V CDR1 and CDR2: MNHNS, SASEGT.

The J gene is TRBJ2-2, the V gene TRBV5-1; 8 bases line up with TRBD2. V shed 4 bases, J shed 2 bases, and the junction held 7 bases outside the gene matches. The germline V gene encodes CDR1 SGHRS and CDR2 YFSETQ. The CDR3 sequence is 16 residues long. The CDR3 here is CASSLLSGINTGELFF. As DNA, the CDR3 is TGCGCCAGCAGCCTCCTTAGCGGGATTAACACCGGGGAGCTGTTTTTT.

The table lists this clone with a count of one. At one end the junction does not follow the germline gene, possibly because of a read error. Written as DNA, the CDR3 is TGTGCCAGCAGCCGCGGGCCCTCTTTT. Protein: CASSRGPSF. This sequence joins TRBV3-1 (or the pseudogene TRBV3-2) and TRBJ1-4; no clear D. This CDR3 is built from 9 residues. Germline values: CDR1 LGHDT, CDR2 YNNKEL (reference sequence).

This clone was detected once. CDR3 sequence (DNA): TGTGCCAGCAGTTTATCGATCCAGTCAGGCACAGATACGCAGTATTTT. Its protein is CASSLSIQSGTDTQYF. V gene TRBV27 combines with J gene TRBJ2-3; D gene uncertain. V lost 0 bases, J lost 1 base, and 11 bases lay in between. Germline values: CDR1 MNHEY, CDR2 SMNVEV (reference sequence). The CDR3 contains 16 residues.

V usage is TRBV6-5 and J usage is TRBJ1-2, with TRBD1 as a possible D gene (6 bases). The V gene's germline CDR1 is MNHEY and CDR2 SVGAGI. This CDR3 contains 14 residues. V was shortened by 0 bases and J by 8 bases, with 13 bases between the two germline ends. This CDR3 reads CASSYSAGAQGYTF. The CDR3 DNA is TGTGCCAGCAGTTACTCGGCGGGGGCGCAGGGCTACACCTTC.

The rearrangement joins TRBV4-3 to TRBJ1-2; D possibly corresponds to TRBD1 (6 bases). V lost 3 bases to trimming and J lost 1 base, with 12 bases between them. CDR1 is LGHNA, CDR2 YSLEER, per germline. This CDR3 comprises 15 residues. This chain's CDR3 is CASSHTGTYNYGYTF. DNA for the CDR3: TGCGCCAGCAGCCATACCGGGACATATAACTATGGCTACACCTTC.

The chain carries TRBV19 and TRBJ2-5, with 7 bases matching TRBD2. The CDR3 totals 17 residues. Germline V gene lookup returns CDR1 LNHDA and CDR2 SQIVND (reference sequence). The V gene end was trimmed by 0 bases and the J gene end by 0 bases; junction bases not matched to a gene: 7. CDR3 loop: CASSIDTFSGHQETQYF. CDR3 nucleotide sequence: TGTGCCAGTAGTATAGATACTTTTAGCGGGCACCAAGAGACCCAGTACTTC.

For the CDR3, the DNA is TGTGCCAGCAGCCAAGAGCTGGGAGGCCTGGTTGGCTACACCTTC. The encoded protein is CASSQELGGLVGYTF. V gene TRBV14 combines with J gene TRBJ1-2, with unresolved D. Trimming shortened V by 0 bases and J by 7 bases, and 15 bases separated the two germline ends. The germline V gene encodes CDR1 SGHDN and CDR2 FVKESK. The CDR3 runs 15 residues.

The chain links TRBV6-1 to TRBJ2-2; TRBD2 matches at 11 bases. The length of the CDR3 is 15 residues. Germline loops: CDR1 MNHNS, CDR2 SASEGT. The V segment lost 7 bases and the J segment 3 bases; nucleotides outside the gene matches: 4. CDR3 in amino acids: CASKPGLADTGELFF. The CDR3 DNA sequence: TGTGCCAGCAAACCGGGACTAGCGGACACCGGGGAGCTGTTTTTT.

This chain links TRBV29-1 with TRBJ2-5; D remains ambiguous. Per the germline V gene, CDR1 is SQVTM and CDR2 is ANQGSEA. This CDR3 is 10 amino acids long. The V gene lost 6 bases and the J gene lost 5 bases, with 7 bases spanning the gap. CDR3 residues: CSVGTETQYF. The CDR3 DNA reads as TGCAGCGTGGGCACGGAGACCCAGTACTTC.

On this clone: The same CDR3 is also encoded by other DNA sequences in this sample. The rearrangement links TRBV9 to TRBJ1-2; TRBD1 might be the D (6 bases). CDR3 length: 14 amino acids. V was clipped by 2 bases and J by 5 bases, with 13 bases between them. Germline V CDR1 and CDR2: SGDLS, YYNGEE. Written as DNA, the CDR3 is TGTGCCAGCAGCGTCCAACAGGGATTTTATGGCTACACCTTC. Its translation: CASSVQQGFYGYTF. The complete variable domain, with remaining parts taken from reference TRBV9 and TRBJ1-2, reads DSGVTQTPKHLITATGQRVTLRCSPRSGDLSVYWYQQSLDQGLQFLIQYYNGEERAKGNILERFSAQQFPDLHSELNLSSLELGDSALYFCASSVQQGFYGYTFGSGTRLTVV.

This clone was seen only once. V and J are TRBV4-3 and TRBJ2-3, with 7 bases aligning to TRBD1. CDR3 length: 15 residues. Germline CDR1 LGHNA, CDR2 YSLEER. J gave up 3 bases and V 1 base, and 4 bases lay outside the gene matches. CDR3 residues: CASSQAQGMTDTQYF. DNA for the CDR3: TGCGCCAGCAGCCAAGCACAGGGGATGACAGATACGCAGTATTTT.

The chain has TRBV6-5 and TRBJ1-3, with D maybe TRBD1 (6 bases). Trimming removed 0 bases from V and 5 bases from J, with 14 bases in between. Germline-derived CDR1 and CDR2 are MNHEY and SVGAGI. The CDR3 extends over 16 amino acids. The CDR3 DNA is TGTGCCAGCAGTTACTCGAATCTGGACAGCAGAAACACCATATATTTT. Translating gives CASSYSNLDSRNTIYF.

The chain employs TRBV7-2 and TRBJ2-1; the D gene is possibly TRBD2 (8 bases). Germline CDR1 is SGHTA and CDR2 is FQGNSA. The CDR3 sequence is 16 residues long. V was cut by 4 bases and J by 2 bases, with 15 bases left in between. CDR3 loop: CASSSPGGTAYNEQFF. CDR3 in DNA: TGTGCCAGCAGCTCCCCGGGGGGGACAGCCTACAATGAGCAGTTCTTC.

The rearrangement joins TRBV9 to TRBJ1-2; no reliable D call. Per the germline V gene, CDR1 is SGDLS and CDR2 is YYNGEE. The CDR3 spans 14 residues. Trimming pared 3 bases from V and 2 bases from J, leaving 11 bases between. CDR3 sequence reads: CASSASGENYGYTF. In DNA, the CDR3 is TGTGCCAGCAGCGCCTCCGGGGAAAACTATGGCTACACCTTC.

The V call is TRBV5-6, the J call TRBJ1-2; 7 bases align to TRBD1. Trimming took 3 bases from V and 4 from J; bases not matched to a gene: 6. The germline V gene has CDR1 SGHDT and CDR2 YYEEEE. This CDR3 has 14 residues. CDR3 nucleotide sequence: TGTGCCAGCAGCTCTATGGGACAGAGCTATGGCTACACCTTC. This gives the protein CASSSMGQSYGYTF.

This chain links TRBV4-1 with TRBJ2-3; 13 positions match TRBD2. Losses at the gene ends were 1 base for V and 6 bases for J; bases not matched to a gene: 4. The CDR3 spans 16 residues. Germline loops: CDR1 MGHRA, CDR2 YSYEKL. The CDR3 region has the DNA TGCGCCAGCAGCCAAGTAGGACTAGCGGGAGAGGATACGCAGTATTTT. Translated, it gives CASSQVGLAGEDTQYF.

In its sample, this clone was seen once. This sequence joins TRBV7-8 and TRBJ2-1; 10 nucleotides line up with TRBD2. Per the germline V gene, CDR1 is SGHVS and CDR2 is FQNEAQ. J lost 8 bases, V lost 6 bases, and 13 bases had no gene match. This CDR3 has 16 residues. The CDR3 DNA reads as TGTGCCAGCAGGTTTCTCTTAGCGGGAGGCGGGGATGAGCAGTTCTTC. It translates to CASRFLLAGGGDEQFF. The complete variable domain, with remaining parts taken from reference TRBV7-8 and TRBJ2-1, reads GAGVSQSPRYKVAKRGQDVALRCDPISGHVSLFWYQQALGQGPEFLTYFQNEAQLDKSGLPSDRFFAERPEGSVSTLKIQRTQQEDSAVYLCASRFLLAGGGDEQFFGPGTRLTVL.